This T cell receptor (beta chain) comes out of a study of response to subunit inactivated influenza vaccine (dated by TCRdb to the late 2010s). Looking at the study overall: Deep quantitative T cell receptor repertoire profiling was used in the study to track responses to a trivalent subunit inactivated influenza vaccine.

What the research found in general, with its limitations: The authors proposed that each seasonal influenza vaccination may bring in only a limited number of new T cells.

This clonotype was seen more than once but under ten times. The specificity of this receptor is unknown. Base quality data are lacking; no much larger clone is found one base away. There are 15 amino acids in the CDR3, from cysteine to phenylalanine inclusive. Kept here is only the CDR3 DNA, which spans 45 bases and is read in frame from base 1. V is reduced by 4 bases and J by 2 bases, leaving a spacing of 18 bases between them. CDR1 and CDR2 are read off the germline V gene (reference sequence) as GTSNPN and SVGIG. Library generation was performed with RT-PCR. The listed sequencing device is Illumina HiSeq 2500. The public sequencing data were trimmed at Q25 with fastp and processed into clonotypes with MiXCR by TCRdb, which kept only in-frame beta chains. Under each unique CDR3 protein, matching rows form one entry showing the most common genes and DNA. A total of roughly 650,000 distinct CDR3 sequences appear in this sample, more than 15% of them only once. The ten top clones hold more than 9% of the sample.

Sequences were derived from PBMCs from blood, sampled approximately 12 days after vaccination. This clonotype was obtained from a man aged 45-65 years who received an inactivated influenza vaccine. Donor details come from another sample of the same person, matched by shared clones. The chain joins TRBV30 to TRBJ2-7; TRBD1 could be the D gene, as 6 bases match. The nucleotide sequence reads TGTGCCTGGAAAGGCCCGGGACAACCAACCTACGAGCAGTACTTC. Its translation is CAWKGPGQPTYEQYF. The CDR3, completed at both ends by the reference TRBV30 and TRBJ2-7 genes, gives the full variable domain SQTIHQWPATLVQPVGSPLSLECTVEGTSNPNLYWYRQAAGRGLQLLFYSVGIGQISSEVPQNLSASRPQDRQFILSSKKLLLSDSGFYLCAWKGPGQPTYEQYFGPGTRLTVT.